This T cell receptor beta chain was captured in a study of OX40 agonist ivuxolimab in advanced cancers. For context, the study as a whole: Ivuxolimab was a fully human IgG2 agonistic monoclonal antibody targeting the costimulatory receptor OX40 (CD134). Intravenous ivuxolimab was administered to patients every 2 weeks at six dose levels: 0.01, 0.1, 0.3, 1.5, 3 and 10 mg/kg. Among the roughly 52 dose-escalation patients, around 20 had hepatocellular carcinoma, 15 or so melanoma, 9 renal cell carcinoma and 9 head and neck cancer. The dose-escalation cohort was 82.7% male with a mean age of 60 years, ranging from roughly 20 to 80. Patients were allowed to have had prior anti-PD-1, anti-PD-L1 or anti-CTLA-4 therapy, and approximately 40% of the dose-escalation patients had been treated with checkpoint inhibitors. Three dose-escalation patients achieved partial responses, one with hepatocellular carcinoma and two with cutaneous melanoma. Peripheral TCRbeta sequencing was intended to test whether TCR sequence diversity was altered and clonal T-cell expansion was caused by ivuxolimab. The paper reports the monotherapy dose-escalation portion (N ≈ 52 patients) of the phase I ivuxolimab trial. General findings and caveats noted by the study authors: At doses of 0.1 to 3.0 mg/kg, clonal expansion of both CD4+ and CD8+ blood T cells was observed from baseline to week 6. In the 0.1-3.0 mg/kg groups, partial responders were among the patients with the lowest normalized peripheral clonal expansion, particularly in CD8+ T cells. Which antigens the clonally expanded peripheral T cells were specific for was not determined. After ivuxolimab, more expanded clones were found on average in CD8+ T cells than in CD4+ T cells. Low levels of normalized T-cell clonal expansion were also seen in some patients who did not respond.

Taken from the germline V gene, the CDR1 and CDR2 loops are MRHNA and SNTAGT. The junction carries 6 bases between V and J, which are trimmed by 3 bases and 1 base respectively. The CDR3 starts with the cysteine, ends with the phenylalanine, and has 13 residues. Kept here is only the CDR3 DNA, which spans 39 bases and is read in frame from base 1. Genomic DNA was isolated from the sorted cells so that the TCRbeta CDR3 region could be sequenced. The immunoSEQ Assay was used for sequencing of TCRbeta CDR3 regions. The table comes from immuneACCESS by way of TCRdb, which keeps in-frame sequences with V and J called. Part of the clones is missing from these tables; in studies checked, under half for an unresolved V gene and the rest for unknown reasons. Here the sample has over 60,000 clones; 70% to 90% occur a single time. The top ten hold 3% to 4% of the sample. This clone was counted a single time. Its binding antigen is unknown. Qualities for individual bases were not recorded, and no much larger clone is one base off.

Patients with autoimmune disease history or receiving systemic immunosuppression were excluded from the trial. Peripheral blood for TCR sequencing was drawn from every dose cohort at baseline, at cycle 4 day 1 and at cycle 7 day 1. The samples were drawn from a first-in-human, open-label, multicenter phase I dose-escalation trial of ivuxolimab. Adults with locally advanced or metastatic melanoma, renal cell carcinoma, hepatocellular carcinoma or head and neck squamous cell carcinoma were enrolled in the trial. Before TCR sequencing, CD4+ T cells and CD8+ T cells from peripheral blood were sorted into separate populations.

The sample in question was CD4+ or CD8+ T cells sorted from blood, obtained in a trial of the OX40 agonist ivuxolimab. The chain couples TRBV6-4 to TRBJ1-1; the D gene is unclear. The clonotype comes from an adult with an advanced solid tumor such as melanoma, head and neck, liver or kidney cancer. The DNA sequence follows: TGTGCCAGCAGTGAACAACGGAACACTGAAGCTTTCTTT. Its protein product is CASSEQRNTEAFF.